This T cell receptor (beta chain) is from a study of blood T cell repertoires in COVID-19. Across the study: Researchers got acute and convalescent COVID-19 samples from the United States, Italy and Spain. T cells, B-cell-depleted T cells, or PBMCs supplied cDNA or gDNA.

In the source study's methods: Amplified reference gene primers provided the basis for estimating nucleated cell counts. Assay used: immunoSEQ multiplex PCR; TCRdb lists only in-frame clones, some missing. V, J and clone size derive from that table, while D and trimming were established from the DNA sequence. The sample consists of approximately 250,000 clones, approximately 86% of them appearing once. Trimming left V 3 bases short and J 2 bases short, with 7 bases between. This CDR3 comprises 13 residues. CDR1 is SEHNR and CDR2 is FQNEAQ in the germline V gene (reference sequence). The chain uses TRBV7-9 and TRBJ2-5; the D is unclear. Sample: peripheral blood. This TCR was recovered from a man aged 40-49 years with active or convalescent COVID-19. The CDR3 protein is CASSFEWQETQYF. CDR3 nucleotide sequence: TGTGCCAGCAGCTTTGAGTGGCAAGAGACCCAGTACTTC.